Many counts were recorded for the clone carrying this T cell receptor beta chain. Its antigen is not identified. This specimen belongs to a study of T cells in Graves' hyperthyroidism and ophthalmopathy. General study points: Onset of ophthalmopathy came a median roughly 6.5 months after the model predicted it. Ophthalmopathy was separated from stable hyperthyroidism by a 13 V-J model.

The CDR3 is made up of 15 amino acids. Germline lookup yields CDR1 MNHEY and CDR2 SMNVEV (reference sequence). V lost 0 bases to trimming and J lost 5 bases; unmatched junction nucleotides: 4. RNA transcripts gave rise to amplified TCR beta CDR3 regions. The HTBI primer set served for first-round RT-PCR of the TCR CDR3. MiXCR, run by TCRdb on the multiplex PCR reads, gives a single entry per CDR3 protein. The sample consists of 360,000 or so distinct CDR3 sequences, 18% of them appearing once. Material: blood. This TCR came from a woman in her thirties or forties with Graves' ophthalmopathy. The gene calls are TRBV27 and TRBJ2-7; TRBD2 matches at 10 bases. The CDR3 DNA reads TGTGCCAGCAGTTTATCAGCGGGAGGGCCCCACGAGCAGTACTTC. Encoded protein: CASSLSAGGPHEQYF.